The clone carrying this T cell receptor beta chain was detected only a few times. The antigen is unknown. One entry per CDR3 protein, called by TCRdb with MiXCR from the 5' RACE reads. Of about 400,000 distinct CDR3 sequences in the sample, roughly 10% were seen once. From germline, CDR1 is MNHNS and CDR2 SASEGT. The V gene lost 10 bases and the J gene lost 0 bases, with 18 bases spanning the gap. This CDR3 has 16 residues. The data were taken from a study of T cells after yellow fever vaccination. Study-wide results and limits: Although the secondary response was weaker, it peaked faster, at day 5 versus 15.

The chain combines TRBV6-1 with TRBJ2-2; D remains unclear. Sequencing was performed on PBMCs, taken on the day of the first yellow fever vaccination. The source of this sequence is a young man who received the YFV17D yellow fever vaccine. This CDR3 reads CANSVGYLANTGELFF. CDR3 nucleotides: TGTGCCAACAGCGTGGGGTATCTAGCGAACACCGGGGAGCTGTTTTTT.